The next 25 T cell receptor beta chains were all read from a single sample in a study of CD4 and CD8 cells across lung adenocarcinoma regions. TCRdb ran MiXCR on the PCR reads and lists one entry per CDR3 protein. The sample yields about 27,000 distinct CDR3 sequences, 50% to 55% seen once. Input material: CD8+ T cells from the center of a lung tumor. The receptor source for this set is a male donor with lung adenocarcinoma. The CD4 and CD8 labels of this study may be unreliable.

With respect to this clonotype: A read error may produce the germline difference seen at one junction end. The V gene is TRBV6-5, the J gene TRBJ2-6; no reliable D call. The J call could be wrong; TRBJ2-2 is a better fit for the DNA end. The CDR3 is 12 residues long. Per germline, CDR1 MNHEY and CDR2 SVGAGI. CDR3 sequence: CVSSYGIGALFF. CDR3 DNA: TGTGTCAGCAGTTACGGTATAGGTGCGCTGTTTTTT.

This clonotype was seen once. One junction end disagrees with the germline gene, perhaps due to a read error. This rearrangement joins TRBV6-1 to TRBJ2-4; perhaps D is TRBD1 or TRBD2 (5 bases each). The CDR3 contains 14 residues. The germline V gene has CDR1 MNHNS and CDR2 SASEGT. CDR3 protein: CAGTGLDAKNIQYF. CDR3 coding DNA: TGTGCCGGCACGGGGCTGGATGCCAAAAATATTCAGTACTTC.

The chain combines TRBV6-1 with TRBJ2-3; 7 bases match TRBD1. The J call is in doubt because the DNA end fits TRBJ2-7 better. Germline V gene data show CDR1 as MNHNS and CDR2 as SASEGT. The CDR3 is 14 residues long. The DNA for the CDR3 is TGTGCGGGCATAGGGGGCGATGACAAAGAGACGCAGTACTTC. Translation gives CAGIGGDDKETQYF.

In this sample, this clonotype turned up a few times. V usage is TRBV6-1 and J usage is TRBJ2-5; TRBD1 aligns across 7 bases. Unmatched junction bases numbered 4, after V lost 2 bases and J lost 1 base. Germline lookup yields CDR1 MNHNS and CDR2 SASEGT. This CDR3 comprises 15 residues. This CDR3 reads CASSETRTGQETQYF. For the CDR3, the DNA is TGTGCCAGCAGTGAAACCAGGACAGGCCAAGAGACCCAGTACTTC.

In its sample, this clonotype was seen a few times. The CDR3 nucleotides read TGTGCCAGCAGCCTGGGACAGGTCTACGAGCAGTACTTC. It yields the protein CASSLGQVYEQYF. The V gene is TRBV5-5, the J gene TRBJ2-1; 8 bases fit TRBD1. The J call is in doubt because the DNA end fits TRBJ2-7 better. The CDR3 is made up of 13 amino acids. Germline V lookup: CDR1 SGHKS, CDR2 YYEKEE (reference sequence).

The chain employs TRBV5-1 and TRBJ1-5; D possibly corresponds to TRBD1 (5 bases). Germline CDR1 and CDR2: SGHRS and YFSETQ. The germline V and J ends were trimmed by 3 bases and 6 bases, with 10 bases remaining between them. The CDR3 extends over 13 amino acids. Here the CDR3 DNA reads TGCGCCAGCAGCTCGGGGGTAGGTCAGCCCCAGCATTTT. Its translation is CASSSGVGQPQHF.

As to this clonotype: Germline is not matched at one junction end, which may reflect a read error. The chain uses TRBV10-1 and TRBJ2-3; 8 nucleotides align to TRBD1. Germline lookup yields CDR1 WNHNN and CDR2 SYGVQD (reference sequence). The CDR3 loop spans 14 amino acids. The CDR3 DNA reads as TGCGCCGGCAGGGACAGGCGAGCCAAAGATACGCAGTATTTC. Its protein product is CAGRDRRAKDTQYF.

This chain connects TRBV20-1 to TRBJ1-1, with TRBD1 as a possible D gene (6 bases). Germline CDR1 DFQATT, CDR2 SNEGSKA (reference sequence). This CDR3 spans 15 amino acids. Trimming removed 0 bases from V and 0 bases from J, with 11 bases in between. CDR3 protein: CSARDGQGMNTEAFF. Written as DNA, the CDR3 is TGCAGTGCTAGAGATGGGCAGGGGATGAACACTGAAGCTTTCTTT.

As for this clonotype: The germline gene is not matched at one end of the junction; a read error may be the cause. This chain links TRBV10-2 with TRBJ2-4; no clear D. This CDR3 is built from 14 residues. From germline, CDR1 is WSHSY and CDR2 SAAADI. The CDR3 sequence: CAGIGWQAKNIQYF. Written as DNA, the CDR3 is TGCGCGGGCATCGGGTGGCAGGCCAAAAACATCCAGTACTTC.

This clonotype has only one observation. The V gene is TRBV15, the J gene TRBJ2-4, with D perhaps matching TRBD2 (5 bases). The J call is uncertain, as TRBJ2-7 better fits the DNA end. Germline V gene lookup returns CDR1 LNHNV and CDR2 YYDKDF (reference sequence). This CDR3 comprises 16 residues. The CDR3, as DNA: TGTGCCACCAGCAGAGATGGAGGAGCAGGTGCTTACGAGCAGTACTTC. Its translation is CATSRDGGAGAYEQYF.

The CDR3 coding sequence is TGTGCCAGCAGCCAGAGGAGGCGGCTCAGCACAGATACGCAGTATTTT. Amino acids: CASSQRRRLSTDTQYF. V usage is TRBV7-2 and J usage is TRBJ2-3, with D perhaps matching TRBD2 (5 bases). Germline CDR1 reads SGHTA; CDR2 reads FQGNSA. CDR3 size: 16 residues. The V end lost 5 bases, the J end lost 0 bases, and 15 bases lay between the germline ends.

In its sample, this clonotype was seen many times. The chain uses TRBV4-2 and TRBJ2-3; 8 positions agree with TRBD2. Per germline, CDR1 LGHNA and CDR2 YNFKEQ. The ends lost 3 bases at V and 0 bases at J; junction bases unmatched: 2. The CDR3 runs to 15 residues. CDR3 loop: CASSQTSVSTDTQYF. The CDR3 region has the DNA TGTGCCAGCAGCCAGACTAGCGTCAGCACAGATACGCAGTATTTT.

This clonotype was seen more than once but under ten times. V usage is TRBV25-1 and J usage is TRBJ2-1; a possible D gene is TRBD2 (5 bases). The CDR3 is 11 amino acids. CDR1 is MGHDK, CDR2 SYGVNS, per germline. V was trimmed by 6 bases and J by 7 bases, leaving 7 bases between them. The CDR3 DNA reads as TGTGCCAGCAGGTGGAGGAATGAGCAGTTCTTC. The encoded protein is CASRWRNEQFF.

The V gene is TRBV27, the J gene TRBJ1-2, with a tentative D call TRBD1 (5 bases). Germline CDR1 is MNHEY and CDR2 is SMNVEV (reference sequence). The V gene lost 4 bases and the J gene lost 7 bases, with 13 bases spanning the gap. The CDR3 length is 13 residues. This chain's CDR3 is CASSSAGIGGYTF. DNA for the CDR3: TGTGCCAGCAGTTCGGCAGGGATAGGTGGCTACACCTTC.

This clonotype was detected a few times. The chain links TRBV27 to TRBJ2-5, with D perhaps assigned TRBD1 or TRBD2 (5 bases each). Germline values: CDR1 MNHEY, CDR2 SMNVEV (reference sequence). V was shortened by 6 bases and J by 7 bases, with 15 bases between the two germline ends. This CDR3 comprises 13 residues. DNA for the CDR3: TGTGCCAGCAGCCCCGGGGCCGAGGGGACCCAGTACTTC. It specifies CASSPGAEGTQYF.

With respect to this clonotype: The final CDR3 position lacks the conserved phenylalanine or tryptophan, pointing to a likely read error. Because the CDR3's place on the DNA is in doubt, the DNA is left out and the CDR3 is given as listed by TCRdb. The chain recombines TRBV6-1 with TRBJ2-3; the D call of TRBD2 is as the table states it, not checked on the DNA. Germline-derived CDR1 and CDR2 are MNHNS and SASEGT. The CDR3 contains 13 residues when both ends are counted. This chain's CDR3 is CASRAGGADTQSS.

The CDR3 protein is CASSVAWNTEAFF. CDR3 sequence (DNA): TGTGCCAGCAGCGTAGCGTGGAACACTGAAGCTTTCTTT. The gene calls are TRBV9 and TRBJ1-1, with D unresolved. This CDR3 has 13 residues. V dropped 0 bases and J dropped 1 base, with 4 bases sitting between them. Per the germline V gene, CDR1 is SGDLS and CDR2 is YYNGEE.

The rearrangement joins TRBV14 to TRBJ2-7, with D possibly matching TRBD2 (6 bases). Trimming pared 2 bases from V and 0 bases from J, leaving 20 bases between. In germline, CDR1 is SGHDN, CDR2 FVKESK. This CDR3 comprises 18 residues. Written as DNA, the CDR3 is TGTGCCAGCAGCCAAATGGGTCACGGGGGAGCCCGCTCCTACGAGCAGTACTTC. The encoded protein is CASSQMGHGGARSYEQYF.

This clonotype was counted ten times or more. The rearrangement uses TRBV7-2 and TRBJ2-1; D gene ambiguous. The J call may be faulty, since TRBJ2-7 better matches the DNA end. Germline CDR1 reads SGHTA; CDR2 reads FQGNSA. The CDR3 contains 13 residues. The CDR3 reads CASSLNPSYEQYF. As DNA, the CDR3 is TGTGCCAGCAGCTTAAACCCCTCCTACGAGCAGTACTTC.

The chain has TRBV10-1 and TRBJ2-4; D may be TRBD1 or TRBD2 (5 bases each). CDR1 is WNHNN and CDR2 is SYGVQD in the germline V gene (reference sequence). The CDR3 runs to 14 residues. V lost 11 bases, J lost 13 bases, and 27 bases lay in between. The DNA of the CDR3 is TGCGCCGGCACGGGGCTGTGTGCCAAAAACACGCAGTACTTC. It translates to CAGTGLCAKNTQYF.

The chain is built from TRBV12-3 or TRBV12-4 and TRBJ2-4; TRBD2 aligns across 7 bases. J gave up 7 bases and V 6 bases, and 12 bases lay outside the gene matches. CDR3 length equals 15 residues. Here the CDR3 reads CASRGNSGGGNIQYF. For the CDR3, the DNA is TGTGCCAGCAGAGGAAACTCTGGGGGAGGGAACATTCAGTACTTC.

The chain joins TRBV6-5 to TRBJ2-3; D gene ambiguous. Germline-derived CDR1 and CDR2 are MNHEY and SVGAGI. Trimming removed 4 bases from V and 10 bases from J, with 12 bases in between. The CDR3 loop spans 12 amino acids. CDR3 sequence: CASSLDGQAQYF. The CDR3 DNA sequence: TGTGCCAGCAGTTTGGACGGCCAGGCGCAGTATTTT.

The table lists this clonotype with a count of one. The genes are TRBV6-1 and TRBJ2-1; TRBD2 matches 7 bases. The V gene end was trimmed by 4 bases and the J gene end by 5 bases; junction bases not matched to a gene: 8. This CDR3 is built from 15 residues. Germline lookup yields CDR1 MNHNS and CDR2 SASEGT. CDR3 amino acids: CASSALLAGDNEQFF. The CDR3 DNA reads TGTGCCAGCAGTGCCCTTCTGGCGGGGGACAATGAGCAGTTCTTC.

As to this clonotype: One end of the junction does not line up with germline, which may come from a read error. V usage is TRBV6-1 and J usage is TRBJ2-4, with D perhaps assigned TRBD1 or TRBD2 (5 bases each). From germline, CDR1 is MNHNS and CDR2 SASEGT. The CDR3 is made up of 16 amino acids. CDR3 protein: CASSEAGLGVEDTQYF. The CDR3 DNA is TGTGCCAGCAGTGAAGCGGGGCTGGGGGTTGAGGACACGCAGTACTTT.

This rearrangement joins TRBV6-1 to TRBJ1-3; D is undetermined. Germline CDR1 reads MNHNS; CDR2 reads SASEGT. The CDR3 spans 14 residues. The ends were cut back, 3 bases at V and 7 bases at J, with 13 bases in the middle. CDR3 DNA sequence: TGTGCCAGCAGTGAGGCTCAGGCCCTGAACACCATATATTTT. Translation gives CASSEAQALNTIYF.